The table lists the clone carrying this T cell receptor beta chain with a few counts. Using RNA transcripts as the source, TCR beta CDR3 regions were amplified. First-round RT-PCR targeting the TCR CDR3 was performed with the HTBI primer set. TCRdb re-called the multiplex PCR reads through MiXCR, storing one row per CDR3 protein. The repertoire consists of hundreds of thousands of distinct CDR3 sequences, with 11% to 15% occurring once and the leading ten covering 5% to 7%. The sample originates from a study of T cells in Graves' hyperthyroidism and ophthalmopathy. Per the germline V gene, CDR1 is DFQATT and CDR2 is SNEGSKA (reference sequence). V trimming: 3 bases; J trimming: 5 bases; junction bases outside the gene matches: 2. This CDR3 region has 12 residues.

The source of this sequence is a woman aged 30 to 39 with Graves' hyperthyroidism that later progressed to Graves' ophthalmopathy. Sequenced sample: blood. V is TRBV20-1 and J is TRBJ2-3; TRBD2 matches at 7 bases. The DNA for the CDR3 is TGCAGTGCTAGCGGGAGGCAAGATACGCAGTATTTT. Its protein is CSASGRQDTQYF.